This T cell receptor beta chain is drawn from a study of T cell repertoires and HLA-DP antigens. Study in general: One alloantigen had ten groove amino acid differences from self, the other one. The donors, ranging 18-to-29 to 60-to-69 years, included a couple of males and one female.

The germline V gene encodes CDR1 KGHSH and CDR2 LQKENI. Trimming cost V 6 bases and J 4 bases, with 12 bases left between them. This CDR3 contains 13 residues. Untouched CD4+ T cells were isolated by negative selection, averaging 97.7% purity. Amplification used primers for 54 TRBV and 13 TRBJ segments. The data were produced by immunoSEQ multiplex PCR, yet TCRdb's version contains in-frame clones alone and is incomplete. The data hold around 90,000 clones, with approximately 89% observed a single time. Turning to this clone: Its antigen is not identified.

The clonotype was recovered from a man over 45 in good health and CMV-seronegative. Specimen: CD4+ T cells from PBMCs. The chain combines TRBV18 with TRBJ2-5; no firm D call. The DNA for the CDR3 is TGTGCCAGCTCCCCTAACACTGGAGAGACCCAGTACTTC. This gives the protein CASSPNTGETQYF.